A single sample gave rise to the 32 T cell receptor beta chains below, sequenced in a study of early T cells in non-severe SARS-CoV-2 infection. Each CDR3 protein is one row after TCRdb ran MiXCR on the 5' RACE reads. The profile shows roughly 35,000 distinct CDR3 sequences, about 7% of them singletons. Sequencing used whole blood. The receptor set was obtained from an adult who was a healthcare worker with PCR-confirmed SARS-CoV-2 infection or an uninfected control (not recorded which).

The J gene is TRBJ2-7, the V gene TRBV19; 7 nucleotides agree with TRBD1. The CDR3 loop spans 14 amino acids. Germline CDR1 reads LNHDA; CDR2 reads SQIVND (reference sequence). The trim removed 6 bases at V and 4 bases at J, leaving 9 bases unmatched. The CDR3 sequence: CASSPGQNIYEQYF. In nucleotides, the CDR3 is TGTGCCAGTAGCCCGGGACAGAATATTTACGAGCAGTACTTC.

The chain links TRBV20-1 to TRBJ2-1; D is unresolved. Trimming took 4 bases from V and 6 from J, leaving 13 bases between them. The germline V gene encodes CDR1 DFQATT and CDR2 SNEGSKA (reference sequence). The CDR3 length is 13 residues. CDR3 nucleotides: TGCAGTGCTAACTCGAACCTCCTCAATGAGCAGTTCTTC. It translates to CSANSNLLNEQFF.

This clonotype showed up many times. The chain carries TRBV3-1 and TRBJ2-7; TRBD2 matches at 13 bases. Germline CDR1 reads LGHDT; CDR2 reads YNNKEL (reference sequence). The CDR3 consists of 18 residues. With V trimmed by 7 bases and J by 4 bases, 16 bases remained unmatched. The CDR3 DNA sequence: TGTGCCAGCACCCCTCGATGGACTAGCGGGAGTTCGGTATACGAGCAGTACTTC. Translation gives CASTPRWTSGSSVYEQYF.

This clonotype has a count of ten or more. The chain is built from TRBV20-1 and TRBJ2-1, with 7 bases matching TRBD2. Germline V gene data show CDR1 as DFQATT and CDR2 as SNEGSKA (reference sequence). The junction had 8 bases not matched to a gene; V was cut back by 5 bases and J by 4 bases. CDR3 length: 14 residues. CDR3 protein: CSALAGERYNEQFF. The CDR3 coding sequence is TGCAGTGCTCTGGCGGGAGAGAGGTACAATGAGCAGTTCTTC.

The chain links TRBV7-3 to TRBJ2-7, with 7 bases lining up with TRBD1. The V gene end was trimmed by 5 bases and the J gene end by 3 bases; junction bases not matched to a gene: 13. The CDR3 is 16 amino acids. Germline lookup yields CDR1 SGHTA and CDR2 FQGTGA. The DNA for the CDR3 is TGTGCCAGCAGCCGATCCACCGGGACAGATGACTACGAGCAGTACTTC. It is translated as CASSRSTGTDDYEQYF. The variable domain in full, with the rest retrieved from reference TRBV7-3 and TRBJ2-7, is GAGVSQTPSNKVTEKGKYVELRCDPISGHTALYWYRQSLGQGPEFLIYFQGTGAADDSGLPNDRFFAVRPEGSVSTLKIQRTERGDSAVYLCASSRSTGTDDYEQYFGPGTRLTVT.

At least ten counts were recorded for this clonotype. The chain has TRBV10-3 and TRBJ1-2; no clear D gene. This CDR3 has 15 amino acids. Germline V gene sequence: CDR1 ENHRY, CDR2 SYGVKD. Trimming removed 2 bases from V and 1 base from J, with 11 bases in between. The CDR3: CAISETGTLNYGYTF. CDR3 bases: TGTGCCATCAGTGAGACTGGAACCCTTAACTATGGCTACACCTTC.

Concerning this clonotype itself: This sequence may be a read error, since a much larger clone differs from it by one base. V and J are TRBV12-3 or TRBV12-4 and TRBJ2-5, with D perhaps TRBD2 (5 bases). The CDR3 runs 13 residues. Trimming removed 6 bases at V and 1 base at J, with 9 bases between. This CDR3 is CASREVSQETQYF. The CDR3, as DNA: TGTGCCAGCAGGGAGGTCAGCCAAGAGACCCAGTACTTC.

This clonotype occurred many times. The chain recombines TRBV12-3 or TRBV12-4 with TRBJ2-3; TRBD1 agrees at 8 bases. The CDR3 sequence is 15 residues long. V lost 7 bases, J lost 2 bases, and 8 bases stayed unmatched. In nucleotides, the CDR3 is TGTGCCAGCACCCTGGGACAGGAGCCCACAGATACGCAGTATTTT. As protein: CASTLGQEPTDTQYF.

This clonotype has ten or more counts. The chain uses TRBV7-9 and TRBJ1-3; a weak D match, TRBD1 (5 bases). The length of the CDR3 is 17 residues. CDR1 is SEHNR, CDR2 FQNEAQ, per germline (reference sequence). Trimming cost V 5 bases and J 0 bases, with 17 bases left between them. The CDR3 is CASSLHLGLGSGNTIYF. The CDR3 bases are TGTGCCAGCAGCCTCCACCTGGGACTGGGCTCTGGAAACACCATATATTTT.

This clonotype was picked up many times. The chain is built from TRBV7-9 and TRBJ2-3; D assignment may be TRBD1 or TRBD2 (5 bases each). Germline CDR1 is SEHNR and CDR2 is FQNEAQ (reference sequence). CDR3 size: 12 residues. With 4 bases removed from V and 5 bases from J, the gap between germline ends came to 7 bases. This CDR3 reads CASSSGRDTQYF. In DNA, the CDR3 is TGTGCCAGCAGCTCGGGACGAGATACGCAGTATTTT.

This clonotype has a handful of counts. The V gene is TRBV7-9, the J gene TRBJ2-7, with D possibly matching TRBD1 (5 bases). Germline CDR1 and CDR2: SEHNR and FQNEAQ (reference sequence). The CDR3 contains 14 residues. V lost 1 base to trimming and J lost 5 bases, with 12 bases between them. The CDR3 here is CASSLVAGPHEQYF. For the CDR3, the DNA is TGTGCCAGCAGCTTAGTAGCAGGGCCCCACGAGCAGTACTTC.

This clonotype was recorded many times. The rearrangement joins TRBV5-1 to TRBJ2-5; the D gene is possibly TRBD2 (5 bases). The CDR3 sequence is 14 residues long. Germline V gives CDR1 SGHRS, CDR2 YFSETQ. Trimming took 4 bases from V and 3 from J, leaving 13 bases between them. The CDR3 sequence is CASSIGVLEETQYF. DNA for the CDR3: TGCGCCAGCAGCATCGGGGTCCTGGAAGAGACCCAGTACTTC.

Concerning this clonotype itself: A much bigger clone sits one base away, suggesting this may be a read error. The chain employs TRBV7-9 and TRBJ2-1; 9 bases are shared with TRBD2. This CDR3 has 16 amino acids. The germline V gene has CDR1 SEHNR and CDR2 FQNEAQ (reference sequence). DNA of the CDR3: TGTGTCAGCAGCTTAGTAGTGACTAGCGGCTACAATGAGCAGTTCTTC. Translated: CVSSLVVTSGYNEQFF.

In this sample, this clonotype turned up many times. The chain recombines TRBV6-5 with TRBJ1-5; 8 bases agree with TRBD1. This CDR3 spans 15 amino acids. Germline values: CDR1 MNHEY, CDR2 SVGAGI. J lost 3 bases, V lost 6 bases, and 7 bases had no gene match. CDR3 DNA: TGTGCCAGCAGCCCGACAGGGGATTACAATCAGCCCCAGCATTTT. Protein product: CASSPTGDYNQPQHF.

This clonotype was observed many times. The rearrangement uses TRBV12-3 or TRBV12-4 and TRBJ2-3, with D maybe TRBD2 (5 bases). V lost 0 bases and J lost 4, with 14 bases in between. This CDR3 has 16 amino acids. The CDR3 loop reads CASSLASAVGADTQYF. The DNA for the CDR3 is TGTGCCAGCAGTTTAGCTAGCGCGGTTGGAGCAGATACGCAGTATTTT.

This clonotype was seen ten or more times. The rearrangement links TRBV19 to TRBJ1-5; D perhaps matches TRBD1 (6 bases). V dropped 11 bases and J dropped 0 bases, with 20 bases sitting between them. Germline V gene data show CDR1 as LNHDA and CDR2 as SQIVND (reference sequence). This CDR3 spans 16 amino acids. The CDR3 spells CASSRGGDYSNQPQHF. DNA of the CDR3: TGTGCCTCATCTCGGGGGGGCGACTATAGCAATCAGCCCCAGCATTTT.

This clonotype occurred a few times. The chain couples TRBV20-1 to TRBJ2-7; D ambiguous. Per germline, CDR1 DFQATT and CDR2 SNEGSKA (reference sequence). The V end was cut by 0 bases, the J end by 1 base, with 13 bases between. The CDR3 is 15 residues long. The CDR3 nucleotides are TGCAGTGCTAGAGATAACACCCGTGTTTCCTACGAGCAGTACTTC. Its protein product is CSARDNTRVSYEQYF.

This clonotype was recorded at least ten times. The chain uses TRBV12-3 or TRBV12-4 and TRBJ2-5; 8 bases agree with TRBD1. The CDR3 has 16 residues. V was clipped by 2 bases and J by 5 bases; unmatched bases: 10. The CDR3 reads CASSLMRTGSGETQYF. Written as DNA, the CDR3 is TGTGCCAGCAGTTTAATGCGGACAGGGTCGGGGGAGACCCAGTACTTC.

By share of the sample, this clonotype is medium-sized. The chain couples TRBV5-1 to TRBJ1-5, with TRBD1 as a possible D gene (5 bases). This CDR3 has 13 residues. Trimming shortened V by 0 bases and J by 7 bases, and 8 bases separated the two germline ends. From germline, CDR1 is SGHRS and CDR2 YFSETQ. DNA for the CDR3: TGCGCCAGCAGCTTGGAGGGGCTCCAGCCCCAGCATTTT. It encodes CASSLEGLQPQHF.

This clonotype came up many times. Here the CDR3 DNA reads TGTGCCAGCAGTTCGGACAGTCCGGGTCAGCCCCAGCATTTT. Translating it yields CASSSDSPGQPQHF. This chain uses TRBV28 with TRBJ1-5, with D perhaps matching TRBD1 (6 bases). Germline assignment: CDR1 MDHEN and CDR2 SYDVKM. CDR3 length: 14 amino acids. Deletions cut 4 bases from V and 6 bases from J, with 13 bases between.

This clonotype has at least ten counts. The chain couples TRBV5-6 to TRBJ2-5; 8 bases fit TRBD1. The trim removed 1 base at V and 2 bases at J, leaving 7 bases unmatched. The germline V gene encodes CDR1 SGHDT and CDR2 YYEEEE. The CDR3 runs 16 residues. The CDR3: CASSLPGQVAQETQYF. Here the CDR3 DNA reads TGTGCCAGCAGCTTGCCGGGACAGGTCGCTCAAGAGACCCAGTACTTC.

This rearrangement joins TRBV10-3 to TRBJ2-3; D might be TRBD2 (5 bases). V was clipped by 6 bases and J by 1 base, with 8 bases between them. Looked up from germline, CDR1 is ENHRY and CDR2 is SYGVKD. This CDR3 has 13 amino acids. CDR3: CAIRRAGTDTQYF. Written as DNA, the CDR3 is TGTGCCATCAGACGAGCGGGCACAGATACGCAGTATTTT.

CDR3 DNA: TGTGCCAGCAGTTTAGGTGTAGGCTGGAAGACCCAGTACTTC. The encoded protein is CASSLGVGWKTQYF. This chain links TRBV12-3 or TRBV12-4 with TRBJ2-5; D remains unclear. Trimming pared 1 base from V and 6 bases from J, leaving 12 bases between. The CDR3 sequence is 14 residues long.

The rearrangement links TRBV29-1 to TRBJ1-2; D ambiguous. Trimming stripped 7 bases from V and 7 bases from J, with 19 bases between. This CDR3 comprises 13 residues. In germline, CDR1 is SQVTM, CDR2 ANQGSEA. CDR3 sequence (DNA): TGCAGCGCACAATCTAGAAATCTAGGTGGCTACACCTTC. Encoded protein: CSAQSRNLGGYTF.

This clonotype was counted ten times or more. The rearrangement joins TRBV11-2 to TRBJ2-3; D gene unclear. The germline V gene encodes CDR1 SGHAT and CDR2 FQNNGV. V lost 0 bases to trimming and J lost 4 bases, with 5 bases between them. CDR3 length: 13 amino acids. The DNA of the CDR3 is TGTGCCAGCAGCTTAGAGGCCCCAGATACGCAGTATTTT. It specifies CASSLEAPDTQYF.

This clonotype was counted at least ten times. The gene calls are TRBV5-1 and TRBJ1-1; 8 bases map to TRBD1. Looked up from germline, CDR1 is SGHRS and CDR2 is YFSETQ. This CDR3 is 17 amino acids long. V gave up 2 bases and J gave up 4 bases; unmatched junction bases: 13. The CDR3 DNA is TGCGCCAGCAGCTTTGGACAGGGTTGGCCATCAGGCACTGAAGCTTTCTTT. Its translation: CASSFGQGWPSGTEAFF.

This clonotype was counted at least ten times. This chain links TRBV25-1 with TRBJ2-1; TRBD2 aligns across 10 bases. Losses at the gene ends were 3 bases for V and 4 bases for J; bases not matched to a gene: 6. The CDR3 runs 16 residues. Germline values: CDR1 MGHDK, CDR2 SYGVNS. This chain's CDR3 is CASSDGGTSAYNEQFF. CDR3 nucleotides: TGTGCCAGCAGTGACGGAGGGACTAGCGCGTACAATGAGCAGTTCTTC. Supplemented by reference TRBV25-1 and TRBJ2-1, the full variable domain reads EADIYQTPRYLVIGTGKKITLECSQTMGHDKMYWYQQDPGMELHLIHYSYGVNSTEKGDLSSESTVSRIRTEHFPLTLESARPSHTSQYLCASSDGGTSAYNEQFFGPGTRLTVL.

In this sample, this clonotype turned up a few times. V gene TRBV19 combines with J gene TRBJ1-3; D is perhaps TRBD1 (5 bases). V lost 3 bases to trimming and J lost 4 bases, with 13 bases between them. In germline, CDR1 is LNHDA, CDR2 SQIVND (reference sequence). There are 15 residues in the CDR3. The CDR3 here is CASSIMLGPGNTIYF. CDR3 nucleotide sequence: TGTGCCAGTAGTATTATGCTGGGGCCAGGAAACACCATATATTTT.

This clonotype was counted between two and nine times. The chain recombines TRBV7-8 with TRBJ2-4; 7 bases fit TRBD1. This CDR3 has 14 amino acids. The J segment lost 4 bases and the V segment lost 4 bases, leaving 4 bases of the junction unmatched. Germline CDR1 SGHVS, CDR2 FQNEAQ. CDR3 bases: TGTGCCAGCAGCTACACAGGGGCTAAAAACATTCAGTACTTC. It codes for CASSYTGAKNIQYF.

The V and J genes are TRBV29-1 and TRBJ2-7; D is perhaps TRBD1 (6 bases). The germline gives CDR1 SQVTM, CDR2 ANQGSEA. The length of the CDR3 is 14 residues. V was clipped by 5 bases and J by 0 bases, with 14 bases between them. CDR3 in amino acids: CSVIDTGSSYEQYF. The CDR3 nucleotides read TGCAGCGTTATCGATACAGGGAGCTCCTACGAGCAGTACTTC.

This clonotype was found many times. The V and J genes are TRBV18 and TRBJ2-3; the D gene is possibly TRBD1 (6 bases). The germline V gene has CDR1 KGHSH and CDR2 LQKENI. With 3 bases removed from V and 6 bases from J, the gap between germline ends came to 22 bases. CDR3 length equals 17 residues. CDR3 region: CASSPIKDSLPGDTQYF. The CDR3 bases are TGTGCCAGCTCACCTATAAAGGACAGCCTCCCTGGGGATACGCAGTATTTT.

This clonotype rates as medium-sized. The CDR3: CASSSKLGQSYEQYF. CDR3 nucleotides: TGTGCCAGCAGCTCGAAACTGGGACAGTCCTACGAGCAGTACTTC. The V and J genes are TRBV11-2 and TRBJ2-7; TRBD1 matches 7 bases. Germline loops: CDR1 SGHAT, CDR2 FQNNGV. There are 15 residues in the CDR3. V was pared by 4 bases and J by 1 base, with 7 bases of the junction left unmatched.